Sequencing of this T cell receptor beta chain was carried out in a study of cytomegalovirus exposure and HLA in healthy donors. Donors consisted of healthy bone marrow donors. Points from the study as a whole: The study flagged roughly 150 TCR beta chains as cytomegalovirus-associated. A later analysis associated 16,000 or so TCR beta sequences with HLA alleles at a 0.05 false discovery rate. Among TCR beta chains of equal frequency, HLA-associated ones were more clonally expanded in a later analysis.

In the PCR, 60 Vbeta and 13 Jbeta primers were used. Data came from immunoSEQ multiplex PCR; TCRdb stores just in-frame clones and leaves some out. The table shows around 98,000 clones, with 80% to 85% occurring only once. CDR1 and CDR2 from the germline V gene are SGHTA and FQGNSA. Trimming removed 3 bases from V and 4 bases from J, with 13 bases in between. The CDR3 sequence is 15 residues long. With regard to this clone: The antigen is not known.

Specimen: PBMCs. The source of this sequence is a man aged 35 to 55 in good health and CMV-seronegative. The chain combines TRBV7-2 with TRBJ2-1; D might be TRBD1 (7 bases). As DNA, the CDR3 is TGTGCCAGCAGCTTCGGTTCAGGGGGGTACAATGAGCAGTTCTTC. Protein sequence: CASSFGSGGYNEQFF.